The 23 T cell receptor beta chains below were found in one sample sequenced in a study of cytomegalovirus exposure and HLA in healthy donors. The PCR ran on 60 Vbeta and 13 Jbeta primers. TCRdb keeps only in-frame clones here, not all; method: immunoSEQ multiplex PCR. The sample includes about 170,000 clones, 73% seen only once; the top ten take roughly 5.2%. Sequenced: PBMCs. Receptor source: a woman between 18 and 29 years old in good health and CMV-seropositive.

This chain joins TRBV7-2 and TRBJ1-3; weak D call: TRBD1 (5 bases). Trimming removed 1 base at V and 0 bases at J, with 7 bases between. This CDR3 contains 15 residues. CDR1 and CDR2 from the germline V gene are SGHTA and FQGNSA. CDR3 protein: CASSLGGDSGNTIYF. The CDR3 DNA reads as TGTGCCAGCAGCTTAGGGGGCGACTCTGGAAACACCATATATTTT. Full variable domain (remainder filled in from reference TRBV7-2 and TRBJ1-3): GAGVSQSPSNKVTEKGKDVELRCDPISGHTALYWYRQSLGQGLEFLIYFQGNSAPDKSGLPSDRFSAERTGGSVSTLTIQRTQQEDSAVYLCASSLGGDSGNTIYFGEGSWLTVV.

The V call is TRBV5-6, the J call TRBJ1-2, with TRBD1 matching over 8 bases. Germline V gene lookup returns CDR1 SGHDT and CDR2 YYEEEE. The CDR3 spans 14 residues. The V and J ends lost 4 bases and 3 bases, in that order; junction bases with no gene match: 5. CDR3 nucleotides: TGTGCCAGCAGCCCGACAGGGGTGTACTATGGCTACACCTTC. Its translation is CASSPTGVYYGYTF.

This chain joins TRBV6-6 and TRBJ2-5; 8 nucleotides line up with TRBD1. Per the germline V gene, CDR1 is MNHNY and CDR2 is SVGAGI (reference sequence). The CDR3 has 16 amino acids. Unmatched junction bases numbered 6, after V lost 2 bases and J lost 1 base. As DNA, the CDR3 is TGTGCCAGCAGTTACAGGACAGGGAATGGCCAAGAGACCCAGTACTTC. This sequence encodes CASSYRTGNGQETQYF.

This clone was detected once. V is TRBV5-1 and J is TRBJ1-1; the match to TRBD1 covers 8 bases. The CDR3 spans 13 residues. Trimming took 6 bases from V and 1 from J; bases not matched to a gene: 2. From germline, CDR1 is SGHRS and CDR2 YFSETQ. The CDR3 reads CASTGQGNTEAFF. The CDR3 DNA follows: TGCGCCAGCACAGGACAGGGGAACACTGAAGCTTTCTTT.

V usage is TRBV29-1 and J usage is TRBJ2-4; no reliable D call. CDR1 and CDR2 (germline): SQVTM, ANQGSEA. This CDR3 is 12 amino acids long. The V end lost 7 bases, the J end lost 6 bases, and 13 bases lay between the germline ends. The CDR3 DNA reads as TGCAGCGCCGTCACGAGTCCAAACATTCAGTACTTC. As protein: CSAVTSPNIQYF.

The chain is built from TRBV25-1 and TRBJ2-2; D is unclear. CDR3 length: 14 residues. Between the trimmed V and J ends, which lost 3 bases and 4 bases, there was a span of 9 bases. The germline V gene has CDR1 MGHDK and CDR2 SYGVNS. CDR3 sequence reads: CASSDLHGTGELFF. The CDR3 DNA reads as TGTGCCAGCAGTGACCTCCACGGCACCGGGGAGCTGTTTTTT.

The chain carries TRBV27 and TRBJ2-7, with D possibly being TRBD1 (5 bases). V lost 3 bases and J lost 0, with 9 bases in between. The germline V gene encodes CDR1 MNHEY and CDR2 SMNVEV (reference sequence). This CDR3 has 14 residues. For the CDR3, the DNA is TGTGCCAGCAGTTTCCAGGGCGACTCCTACGAGCAGTACTTC. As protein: CASSFQGDSYEQYF.

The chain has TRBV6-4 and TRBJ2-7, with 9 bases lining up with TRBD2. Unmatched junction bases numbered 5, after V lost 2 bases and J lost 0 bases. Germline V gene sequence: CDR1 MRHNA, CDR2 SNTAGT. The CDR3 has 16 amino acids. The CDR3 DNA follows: TGTGCCAGCAGTGACCGGACTAGCGAGAGCTCCTACGAGCAGTACTTC. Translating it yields CASSDRTSESSYEQYF.

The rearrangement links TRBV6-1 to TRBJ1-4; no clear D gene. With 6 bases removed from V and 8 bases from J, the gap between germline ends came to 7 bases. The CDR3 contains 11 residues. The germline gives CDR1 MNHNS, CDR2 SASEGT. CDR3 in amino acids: CASRRVEKLFF. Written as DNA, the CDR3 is TGTGCCAGCAGGAGGGTCGAAAAACTGTTTTTT.

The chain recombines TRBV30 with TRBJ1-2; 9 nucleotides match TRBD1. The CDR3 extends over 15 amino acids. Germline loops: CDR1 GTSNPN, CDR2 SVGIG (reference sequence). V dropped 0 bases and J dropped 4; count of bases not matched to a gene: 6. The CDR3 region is CAWSVLTGGGYGYTF. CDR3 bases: TGTGCCTGGAGTGTACTAACAGGGGGCGGCTATGGCTACACCTTC.

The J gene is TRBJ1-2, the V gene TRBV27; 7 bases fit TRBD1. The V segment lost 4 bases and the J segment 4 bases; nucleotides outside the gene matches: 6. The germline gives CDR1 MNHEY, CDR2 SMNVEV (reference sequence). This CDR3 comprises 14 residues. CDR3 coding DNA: TGTGCCAGCAGTTATCGCGGGACAGTCTATGGCTACACCTTC. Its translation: CASSYRGTVYGYTF.

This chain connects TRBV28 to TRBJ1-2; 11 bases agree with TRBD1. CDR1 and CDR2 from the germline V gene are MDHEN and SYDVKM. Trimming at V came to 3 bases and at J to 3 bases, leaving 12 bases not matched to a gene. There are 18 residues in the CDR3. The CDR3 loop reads CASSFAGDRGVRDYGYTF. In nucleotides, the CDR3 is TGTGCCAGCAGTTTCGCGGGGGACAGGGGGGTAAGGGACTATGGCTACACCTTC.

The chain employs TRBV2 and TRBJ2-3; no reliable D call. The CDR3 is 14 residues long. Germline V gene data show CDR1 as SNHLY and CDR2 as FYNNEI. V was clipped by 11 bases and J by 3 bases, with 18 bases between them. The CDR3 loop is CAVSPFRVTDTQYF. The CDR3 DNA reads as TGTGCCGTAAGTCCGTTCCGGGTGACAGATACGCAGTATTTT.

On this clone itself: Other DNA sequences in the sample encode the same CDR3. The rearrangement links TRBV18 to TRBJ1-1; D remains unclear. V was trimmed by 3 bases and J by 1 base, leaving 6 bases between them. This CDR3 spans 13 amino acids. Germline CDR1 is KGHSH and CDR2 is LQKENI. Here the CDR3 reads CASSPRGNTEAFF. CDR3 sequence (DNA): TGTGCCAGCTCACCCCGAGGGAACACTGAAGCTTTCTTT.

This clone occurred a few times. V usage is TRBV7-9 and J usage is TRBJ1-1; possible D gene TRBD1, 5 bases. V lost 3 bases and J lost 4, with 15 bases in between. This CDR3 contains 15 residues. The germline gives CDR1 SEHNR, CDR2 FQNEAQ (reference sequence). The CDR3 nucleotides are TGTGCCAGCAGCTTTGCAGGGTCTAGTAGCACTGAAGCTTTCTTT. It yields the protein CASSFAGSSSTEAFF.

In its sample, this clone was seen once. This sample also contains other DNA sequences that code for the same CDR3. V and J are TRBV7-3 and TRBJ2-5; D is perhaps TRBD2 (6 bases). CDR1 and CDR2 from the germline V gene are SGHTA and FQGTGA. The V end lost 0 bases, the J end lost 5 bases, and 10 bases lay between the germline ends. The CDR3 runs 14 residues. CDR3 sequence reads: CASSLTGGGETQYF. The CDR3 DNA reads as TGTGCCAGCAGCTTAACGGGGGGTGGTGAGACCCAGTACTTC. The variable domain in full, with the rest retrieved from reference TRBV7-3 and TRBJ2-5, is GAGVSQTPSNKVTEKGKYVELRCDPISGHTALYWYRQSLGQGPEFLIYFQGTGAADDSGLPNDRFFAVRPEGSVSTLKIQRTERGDSAVYLCASSLTGGGETQYFGPGTRLLVL.

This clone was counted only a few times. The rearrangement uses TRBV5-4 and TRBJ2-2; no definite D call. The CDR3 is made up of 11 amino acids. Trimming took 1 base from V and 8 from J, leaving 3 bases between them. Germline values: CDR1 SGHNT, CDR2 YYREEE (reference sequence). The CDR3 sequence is CASSLQGELFF. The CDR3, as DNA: TGTGCCAGCAGCTTGCAGGGGGAGCTGTTTTTT. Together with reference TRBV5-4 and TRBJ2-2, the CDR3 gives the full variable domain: ETGVTQSPTHLIKTRGQQVTLRCSSQSGHNTVSWYQQALGQGPQFIFQYYREEENGRGNFPPRFSGLQFPNYSSELNVNALELDDSALYLCASSLQGELFFGEGSRLTVL.

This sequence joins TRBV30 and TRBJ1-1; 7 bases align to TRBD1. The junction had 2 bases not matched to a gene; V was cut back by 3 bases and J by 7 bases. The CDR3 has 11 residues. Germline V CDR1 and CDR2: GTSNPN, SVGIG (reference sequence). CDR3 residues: CAWRGDSEAFF. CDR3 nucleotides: TGTGCCTGGAGAGGGGACAGTGAAGCTTTCTTT.

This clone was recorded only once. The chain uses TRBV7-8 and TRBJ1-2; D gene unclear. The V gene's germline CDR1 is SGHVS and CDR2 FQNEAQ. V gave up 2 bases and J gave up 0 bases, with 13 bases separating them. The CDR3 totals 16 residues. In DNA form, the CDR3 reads TGTGCCAGCAGCTTATTCCGAAGTTCAGCTAACTATGGCTACACCTTC. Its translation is CASSLFRSSANYGYTF.

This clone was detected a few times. This chain's CDR3 is CASSSLSPTSGAFF. The CDR3 nucleotides read TGTGCCAGCAGTTCCCTATCCCCCACATCCGGGGCTTTCTTT. The V call is TRBV6-5, the J call TRBJ1-1; D gene uncertain. Trimming stripped 4 bases from V and 11 bases from J, with 20 bases between. The CDR3 is 14 amino acids. Germline CDR1 MNHEY, CDR2 SVGAGI.

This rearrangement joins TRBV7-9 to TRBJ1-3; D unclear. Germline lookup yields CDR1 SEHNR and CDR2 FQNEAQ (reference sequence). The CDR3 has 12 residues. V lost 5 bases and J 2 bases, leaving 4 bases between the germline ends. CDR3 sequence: CASSPAGNTIYF. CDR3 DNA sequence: TGTGCCAGCAGCCCGGCTGGAAACACCATATATTTT. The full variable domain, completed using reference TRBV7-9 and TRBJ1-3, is DTGVSQNPRHKITKRGQNVTFRCDPISEHNRLYWYRQTLGQGPEFLTYFQNEAQLEKSRLLSDRFSAERPKGSFSTLEIQRTEQGDSAMYLCASSPAGNTIYFGEGSWLTVV.

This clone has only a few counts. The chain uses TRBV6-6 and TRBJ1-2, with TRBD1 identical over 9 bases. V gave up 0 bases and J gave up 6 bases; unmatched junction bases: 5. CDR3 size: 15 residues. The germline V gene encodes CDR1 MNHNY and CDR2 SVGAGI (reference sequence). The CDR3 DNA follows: TGTGCCAGCAGTTACTCAGGGACAGGGAGCGATGGCTACACCTTC. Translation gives CASSYSGTGSDGYTF.

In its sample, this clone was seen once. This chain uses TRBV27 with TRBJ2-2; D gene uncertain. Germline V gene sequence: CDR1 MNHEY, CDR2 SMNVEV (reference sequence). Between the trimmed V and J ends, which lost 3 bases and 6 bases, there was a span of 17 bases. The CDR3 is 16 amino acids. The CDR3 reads CASSFAQVLGSGELFF. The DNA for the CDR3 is TGTGCCAGCAGTTTTGCGCAGGTCTTAGGTTCCGGGGAGCTGTTTTTT.